One and the same sample provided the 7 T cell receptor beta chains below, sequenced in a study of T-cell memory formation after mild COVID-19. Each CDR3 protein is one row after TCRdb ran MiXCR on the 5' RACE reads. The sample shows fewer than 400,000 distinct CDR3 sequences, approximately 15% of them seen only once. The sequenced sample was PBMCs or a T cell subset sorted from them (not recorded which). These TCRs come from a man between 18 and 35 years old who had mild COVID-19 (a few samples of this study predate the infection). Cell type and time point are not known.

This clonotype was detected once. The chain has TRBV9 and TRBJ1-5; D is perhaps TRBD1 (5 bases). The V gene's germline CDR1 is SGDLS and CDR2 YYNGEE. CDR3 size: 13 residues. Trimming shortened V by 4 bases and J by 7 bases, and 12 bases separated the two germline ends. CDR3 coding DNA: TGTGCCAGCAGCCGGGGAGGGGCCCAGCCCCAGCATTTT. Translated, it gives CASSRGGAQPQHF.

CDR3: CASSPSGGFRGETQYF. The CDR3 DNA reads as TGCGCCAGCAGCCCATCAGGGGGCTTTAGAGGAGAGACCCAGTACTTC. The V gene is TRBV4-1, the J gene TRBJ2-5; 8 bases are a match to TRBD1. V gave up 4 bases and J gave up 4 bases; unmatched junction bases: 11. The CDR3 loop spans 16 amino acids. Germline V gene lookup returns CDR1 MGHRA and CDR2 YSYEKL.

This clonotype showed up just a few times. This rearrangement joins TRBV7-6 to TRBJ1-5, with D possibly TRBD1 on 6 matching bases. The germline V gene has CDR1 SGHVS and CDR2 FNYEAQ. Trimming removed 3 bases from V and 3 bases from J, with 12 bases in between. The CDR3 covers 15 residues. The CDR3 DNA reads as TGTGCCAGCAGCTTCAGGGACACCGACAATCAGCCCCAGCATTTT. It is translated as CASSFRDTDNQPQHF. The variable domain in full, with the rest retrieved from reference TRBV7-6 and TRBJ1-5, is GAGVSQSPRYKVTKRGQDVALRCDPISGHVSLYWYRQALGQGPEFLTYFNYEAQQDKSGLPNDRFSAERPEGSISTLTIQRTEQRDSAMYRCASSFRDTDNQPQHFGDGTRLSIL.

The V and J genes are TRBV5-1 and TRBJ1-2, with TRBD1 identical over 7 bases. The CDR3 loop spans 16 amino acids. The trim removed 0 bases at V and 2 bases at J, leaving 7 bases unmatched. Germline values: CDR1 SGHRS, CDR2 YFSETQ. The CDR3 DNA follows: TGCGCCAGCAGCTTGGAAGGCGGGACAGCAAACTATGGCTACACCTTC. Translation: CASSLEGGTANYGYTF.

The chain combines TRBV20-1 with TRBJ2-1; 10 bases line up with TRBD2. V shed 5 bases and J 3 bases; nucleotides not matched to a gene: 4. The CDR3 runs to 14 residues. Germline CDR1 DFQATT, CDR2 SNEGSKA (reference sequence). DNA for the CDR3: TGCAGTGCTGACCGGACTAGCGGCTACAATGAGCAGTTCTTC. Its protein product is CSADRTSGYNEQFF.

The chain combines TRBV6-5 with TRBJ2-1; no clear D gene. Trimming took 6 bases from V and 6 from J, leaving 9 bases between them. The CDR3 contains 12 residues. Per the germline V gene, CDR1 is MNHEY and CDR2 is SVGAGI. CDR3 nucleotides: TGTGCCAGCAGCAACGCTGGCAATGAGCAGTTCTTC. Its protein is CASSNAGNEQFF.

This chain connects TRBV12-3 or TRBV12-4 to TRBJ1-4, with D possibly being TRBD1 (6 bases). Trimming cost V 3 bases and J 2 bases, with 10 bases left between them. This CDR3 region has 15 residues. The CDR3 spells CASSFLQGTNEKLFF. The CDR3 nucleotides are TGTGCCAGCAGTTTCCTACAGGGCACTAATGAAAAACTGTTTTTT.